One and the same sample provided the 21 T cell receptor beta chains below, sequenced in a study of blood T cell repertoires in COVID-19. Produced via immunoSEQ multiplex PCR; TCRdb's table is partial and in-frame only. This sample carries fewer than 250,000 clones, roughly 83% of them seen once, and the ten largest clones take approximately 3%. Sequenced sample: PBMCs or T cells enriched from blood (not recorded which). The receptors come from a woman aged 25 to 39 who had recovered from COVID-19.

The V call is TRBV27, the J call TRBJ1-5; 10 nucleotides line up with TRBD1. The ends lost 3 bases at V and 6 bases at J; junction bases unmatched: 11. Germline V gene data show CDR1 as MNHEY and CDR2 as SMNVEV (reference sequence). The CDR3 is 17 residues long. The CDR3 protein is CASSFSGTGAYGQPQHF. The CDR3 DNA follows: TGTGCCAGCAGTTTCTCCGGGACAGGGGCGTATGGTCAGCCCCAGCATTTT.

The chain recombines TRBV19 with TRBJ2-1; possible D gene TRBD1, 6 bases. The CDR3 has 16 amino acids. V was shortened by 0 bases and J by 9 bases, with 18 bases between the two germline ends. Germline V CDR1 and CDR2: LNHDA, SQIVND (reference sequence). CDR3 coding DNA: TGTGCCAGTAGTATAGATGGGCAGGGGCCAAGTAGTGAGCAGTTCTTC. Its translation is CASSIDGQGPSSEQFF.

V and J are TRBV6-1 and TRBJ2-2, with D perhaps TRBD1 (6 bases). The CDR3 consists of 16 residues. V lost 2 bases and J 7 bases, leaving 17 bases between the germline ends. Germline CDR1 MNHNS, CDR2 SASEGT. In DNA form, the CDR3 reads TGTGCCAGCAGTGAAATTTGGTCAGGGGTAGGCGGGGAGCTGTTTTTT. Translating it yields CASSEIWSGVGGELFF.

V is TRBV28 and J is TRBJ2-1; 9 positions agree with TRBD1. The V segment lost 4 bases and the J segment 6 bases; nucleotides outside the gene matches: 4. This CDR3 has 14 amino acids. Germline-derived CDR1 and CDR2 are MDHEN and SYDVKM. CDR3 sequence reads: CASSWTGAFNEQFF. CDR3 sequence (DNA): TGTGCCAGCAGTTGGACAGGGGCTTTCAATGAGCAGTTCTTC.

The chain is built from TRBV7-2 and TRBJ2-1; 7 bases are a match to TRBD2. The junction had 0 bases not matched to a gene; V was cut back by 0 bases and J by 4 bases. The CDR3 contains 14 residues. Germline CDR1 SGHTA, CDR2 FQGNSA. This chain's CDR3 is CASSLAREYNEQFF. Written as DNA, the CDR3 is TGTGCCAGCAGCTTAGCGCGGGAGTACAATGAGCAGTTCTTC.

V usage is TRBV7-2 and J usage is TRBJ1-2; 10 nucleotides line up with TRBD1. This CDR3 contains 18 residues. Germline CDR1 reads SGHTA; CDR2 reads FQGNSA. With 2 bases clipped from V and 2 bases from J, the junction kept 11 bases outside the gene matches. CDR3 protein: CASSLWVWGTGENYGYTF. The CDR3 nucleotides are TGTGCCAGCAGCTTATGGGTATGGGGGACAGGGGAAAACTATGGCTACACCTTC.

The chain is built from TRBV7-9 and TRBJ1-1, with TRBD1 identical over 7 bases. Germline assignment: CDR1 SEHNR and CDR2 FQNEAQ (reference sequence). This CDR3 has 13 amino acids. With V trimmed by 3 bases and J by 6 bases, 4 bases remained unmatched. CDR3 sequence reads: CASSLTGPPEAFF. The DNA for the CDR3 is TGTGCCAGCAGCTTGACAGGGCCTCCTGAAGCTTTCTTT.

CDR3 in DNA: TGTGCCAGCAGTTACCGGGACAGGGGGTACGAGCAGTACGTC. It yields the protein CASSYRDRGYEQYV. V and J are TRBV6-5 and TRBJ2-7, with TRBD1 identical over 11 bases. The CDR3 sequence is 14 residues long. Per the germline V gene, CDR1 is MNHEY and CDR2 is SVGAGI. Trimming took 2 bases from V and 4 from J; bases not matched to a gene: 1.

Remarks on this clone: The germline gene is not matched at one end of the junction; a read error may be the cause. The rearrangement joins TRBV7-8 to TRBJ2-7; TRBD2 aligns across 10 bases. CDR3 length: 15 amino acids. CDR1 is SGHVS and CDR2 is FQNEAQ in the germline V gene. Written as DNA, the CDR3 is TGTGCCAGCAGATTAGCGGGAGGAGTTTCTGGGGAGCAGTACTTC. Translating gives CASRLAGGVSGEQYF.

The rearrangement joins TRBV18 to TRBJ1-4; TRBD1 aligns across 10 bases. Germline V gene sequence: CDR1 KGHSH, CDR2 LQKENI. The CDR3 length is 17 residues. The V segment lost 0 bases and the J segment 0 bases; nucleotides outside the gene matches: 1. CDR3 sequence: CASSPPGQGTTNEKLFF. CDR3 coding DNA: TGTGCCAGCTCACCACCGGGACAGGGGACAACTAATGAAAAACTGTTTTTT.

This clone was detected only once. The rearrangement joins TRBV5-6 to TRBJ1-2, with D tentatively TRBD1 (5 bases). Germline V gene data show CDR1 as SGHDT and CDR2 as YYEEEE. V was clipped by 2 bases and J by 12 bases, with 23 bases between them. The CDR3 contains 15 residues. CDR3 nucleotides: TGTGCCAGCAGCTTCTTTGCGGCGGGGCCGCCGGGAGACACCTTC. This translates into CASSFFAAGPPGDTF. The full variable domain, in which reference TRBV5-6 and TRBJ1-2 provide the parts outside the CDR3, is DAGVTQSPTHLIKTRGQQVTLRCSPKSGHDTVSWYQQALGQGPQFIFQYYEEEERQRGNFPDRFSGHQFPNYSSELNVNALLLGDSALYLCASSFFAAGPPGDTFGSGTRLTVV.

The J gene is TRBJ1-3, the V gene TRBV7-2; perhaps TRBD1 as D (6 bases). Germline assignment: CDR1 SGHTA and CDR2 FQGNSA. This CDR3 is 16 amino acids long. The germline V and J ends were trimmed by 5 bases and 2 bases, with 16 bases remaining between them. The CDR3 DNA follows: TGTGCCAGCAGCAGTATAGTATACAGGGCTGGAAACACCATATATTTT. Translated: CASSSIVYRAGNTIYF.

The chain employs TRBV3-1 (or the pseudogene TRBV3-2) and TRBJ2-4; D may be TRBD2 (7 bases). Germline assignment: CDR1 LGHDT and CDR2 YNNKEL (reference sequence). CDR3 length: 18 amino acids. Trimming removed 3 bases at V and 0 bases at J, with 18 bases between. The CDR3 protein is CASSQRQMGGPAKNIQYF. CDR3 DNA: TGTGCCAGCAGCCAGCGCCAGATGGGGGGGCCAGCCAAAAACATTCAGTACTTC.

This clone is labeled medium-sized (0.01 to 0.1%). The chain is built from TRBV30 and TRBJ1-5; D gene uncertain. CDR1 and CDR2 from the germline V gene are GTSNPN and SVGIG (reference sequence). V was cut by 3 bases and J by 6 bases, with 18 bases left in between. This CDR3 has 15 residues. The chain's CDR3 is CAWSPFGREGQPQHF. Here the CDR3 DNA reads TGTGCCTGGAGCCCCTTTGGGCGAGAGGGTCAGCCCCAGCATTTT.

This sequence joins TRBV11-2 and TRBJ2-5; TRBD1 matches 11 bases. There are 16 residues in the CDR3. Germline trimming cut 5 bases from V and 1 base from J; bases unmatched to any gene: 6. Germline CDR1 reads SGHAT; CDR2 reads FQNNGV. CDR3: CASSPGTGGTQETQYF. CDR3 bases: TGTGCCAGCAGCCCAGGGACAGGGGGGACCCAAGAGACCCAGTACTTC.

V is TRBV7-6 and J is TRBJ2-2, with 10 bases identical to TRBD2. Germline values: CDR1 SGHVS, CDR2 FNYEAQ. This CDR3 has 15 residues. V dropped 8 bases and J dropped 4; count of bases not matched to a gene: 7. Written as DNA, the CDR3 is TGTGCCAGCTCCAGCGGGGGGGTGAGCACCGGGGAGCTGTTTTTT. It yields the protein CASSSGGVSTGELFF.

The chain employs TRBV5-8 and TRBJ2-7; TRBD1 matches at 7 bases. Trimming took 2 bases from V and 3 from J; bases not matched to a gene: 8. Germline V CDR1 and CDR2: SGHTS, YDEGEE. This CDR3 comprises 15 residues. CDR3 in DNA: TGTGCCAGCAGCTTCGGGACAGCCTTTGACTACGAGCAGTACGTC. Residues: CASSFGTAFDYEQYV.

The chain recombines TRBV12-3 or TRBV12-4 with TRBJ2-7; D gene unclear. V lost 6 bases and J 2 bases, leaving 11 bases between the germline ends. The CDR3 is made up of 13 amino acids. The CDR3 spells CASSRIPAYEQYF. CDR3 coding DNA: TGTGCCAGCAGCCGTATCCCGGCCTACGAGCAGTACTTC.

The V call is TRBV28, the J call TRBJ2-3; TRBD2 aligns across 7 bases. The CDR3 has 14 amino acids. Germline V gene lookup returns CDR1 MDHEN and CDR2 SYDVKM. The V and J ends lost 4 bases and 4 bases, in that order; junction bases with no gene match: 5. The chain's CDR3 is CASSSSGGADTQYF. Here the CDR3 DNA reads TGTGCCAGCAGTTCCTCGGGGGGAGCAGATACGCAGTATTTT.

The genes are TRBV5-6 and TRBJ1-3; 8 nucleotides align to TRBD1. After removal of 4 bases from V and 0 bases from J, the junction contained 9 bases not matched to a gene. Germline loops: CDR1 SGHDT, CDR2 YYEEEE. CDR3 length: 17 amino acids. The CDR3 spells CASSLRDRTFSGNTIYF. The CDR3, as DNA: TGTGCCAGCAGCCTCCGGGACAGGACCTTCTCTGGAAACACCATATATTTT.

The rearrangement uses TRBV28 and TRBJ1-5; TRBD1 matches at 7 bases. Germline values: CDR1 MDHEN, CDR2 SYDVKM. The CDR3 consists of 17 residues. The V gene end was trimmed by 5 bases and the J gene end by 6 bases; junction bases not matched to a gene: 16. In DNA form, the CDR3 reads TGTGCCAGCAGTCTCGATCGCCTGGGACAGCATAGTCAGCCCCAGCATTTT. Its translation is CASSLDRLGQHSQPQHF.